The 13 T cell receptor beta chains reported below all come from one sample, sequenced in a study of T-cell memory formation after mild COVID-19. TCRdb re-analysed the 5' RACE reads in MiXCR, keeping a single row per CDR3 protein. The data show more than 100,000 distinct CDR3 sequences, about 18% seen once. Input material: PBMCs or a T cell subset sorted from them (not recorded which). These receptor sequences come from a man aged 18 to 30 who had mild COVID-19 (a few samples of this study predate the infection). Cell type and time point are not known.

V and J are TRBV18 and TRBJ1-2; no clear D gene. The V gene lost 5 bases and the J gene lost 6 bases, with 16 bases spanning the gap. CDR3 size: 14 residues. Germline-derived CDR1 and CDR2 are KGHSH and LQKENI. In DNA form, the CDR3 reads TGTGCCAGCTCAGGCATCTCTCCGGGGAATGGCTACACCTTC. As protein: CASSGISPGNGYTF.

The table lists this clonotype with a few counts. This chain uses TRBV4-3 with TRBJ1-1; D gene ambiguous. Trimming removed 1 base at V and 4 bases at J, with 10 bases between. Per the germline V gene, CDR1 is LGHNA and CDR2 is YSLEER. CDR3 size: 14 residues. In DNA form, the CDR3 reads TGCGCCAGCAGCCAAGTGAGGACGGGCACTGAAGCTTTCTTT. Its translation: CASSQVRTGTEAFF.

By share of the sample, this clonotype is medium-sized (0.01 to 0.1%). The rearrangement links TRBV24-1 to TRBJ2-5, with TRBD2 matching over 8 bases. Germline trimming cut 3 bases from V and 3 bases from J; bases unmatched to any gene: 8. CDR1 and CDR2 from the germline V gene are KGHDR and SFDVKD. CDR3 size: 16 residues. This CDR3 is CATSDRAGGPKETQYF. CDR3 coding DNA: TGTGCCACCAGTGATCGTGCGGGGGGCCCGAAAGAGACCCAGTACTTC.

This clonotype was counted many times. This chain uses TRBV3-1 with TRBJ2-5, with D possibly called TRBD1 or TRBD2 (5 bases each). There are 14 residues in the CDR3. Trimming removed 5 bases from V and 2 bases from J, with 12 bases in between. The germline V gene encodes CDR1 LGHDT and CDR2 YNNKEL (reference sequence). This CDR3 is CASSAGTHQETQYF. CDR3 bases: TGTGCCAGCAGCGCCGGGACGCATCAAGAGACCCAGTACTTC.

The genes are TRBV15 and TRBJ2-3; D not certain. The CDR3 consists of 12 residues. Germline V CDR1 and CDR2: LNHNV, YYDKDF (reference sequence). Trimming removed 0 bases at V and 4 bases at J, with 2 bases between. CDR3 sequence (DNA): TGTGCCACCAGCAGAGAAGCAGATACGCAGTATTTT. Protein sequence: CATSREADTQYF.

The V and J genes are TRBV5-1 and TRBJ2-5; 12 bases line up with TRBD2. Germline CDR1 SGHRS, CDR2 YFSETQ. The J segment lost 3 bases and the V segment lost 0 bases, leaving 9 bases of the junction unmatched. This CDR3 spans 18 amino acids. The CDR3: CASSLDLPASGGEETQYF. Here the CDR3 DNA reads TGCGCCAGCAGCTTGGACCTTCCGGCTAGCGGGGGGGAAGAGACCCAGTACTTC.

This clonotype was seen many times. This chain uses TRBV4-3 with TRBJ1-5; D is unresolved. The CDR3 contains 15 residues. Germline assignment: CDR1 LGHNA and CDR2 YSLEER. Trimming took off 0 bases at V and 7 bases at J, with 13 bases between the two ends. The CDR3 here is CASSQDVGSGQPQHF. The CDR3 DNA follows: TGCGCCAGCAGCCAAGACGTGGGTTCGGGGCAGCCCCAGCATTTT.

This clonotype occurred a few times. The rearrangement joins TRBV12-3 or TRBV12-4 to TRBJ1-2; TRBD1 might be the D (5 bases). The CDR3 sequence is 13 residues long. The germline V and J ends were trimmed by 1 base and 4 bases, with 7 bases remaining between them. CDR3 sequence: CASSLVGTYGYTF. In DNA form, the CDR3 reads TGTGCCAGCAGTTTAGTAGGGACCTATGGCTACACCTTC.

This chain joins TRBV7-9 and TRBJ1-1, with TRBD1 matching 7 bases. CDR1 and CDR2 from the germline V gene are SEHNR and FQNEAQ (reference sequence). The J segment lost 1 base and the V segment lost 5 bases, leaving 10 bases of the junction unmatched. CDR3 length: 16 amino acids. The CDR3 DNA follows: TGTGCCAGCAGCCTTAACAGGGGAGTGGGGAACACTGAAGCTTTCTTT. This translates into CASSLNRGVGNTEAFF.

The V call is TRBV5-1, the J call TRBJ2-1, with no clear D. Trimming left V 2 bases short and J 10 bases short, with 7 bases between. CDR3 length: 11 amino acids. Germline V gene lookup returns CDR1 SGHRS and CDR2 YFSETQ. Here the CDR3 DNA reads TGCGCCAGCAGCTTCACCGGGGAGCAGTTCTTC. Translated, it gives CASSFTGEQFF.

This clonotype was observed at least ten times. The V gene is TRBV20-1, the J gene TRBJ2-1, with D perhaps matching TRBD1 or TRBD2 (6 bases each). Germline V gene lookup returns CDR1 DFQATT and CDR2 SNEGSKA (reference sequence). V was pared by 3 bases and J by 5 bases, with 11 bases between. This CDR3 is built from 13 residues. The CDR3 nucleotides read TGCAGTGCTAGCCCGGGGGCGGACAATGAGCAGTTCTTC. Residues: CSASPGADNEQFF.

This clonotype was counted a few times. The J gene is TRBJ2-3, the V gene TRBV6-5; D not resolved. Trimming stripped 2 bases from V and 6 bases from J, with 6 bases between. Germline CDR1 and CDR2: MNHEY and SVGAGI. The CDR3 is 12 residues long. The CDR3 sequence: CASSYARDTQYF. In nucleotides, the CDR3 is TGTGCCAGCAGTTACGCGCGCGATACGCAGTATTTT.

The sample holds a few counts of this clonotype. CDR3 residues: CASAADREKLFF. CDR3 DNA sequence: TGCGCCAGCGCCGCCGACAGGGAAAAACTGTTTTTT. J is TRBJ1-4 and V is TRBV5-1; D might be TRBD1 (6 bases). The V gene's germline CDR1 is SGHRS and CDR2 YFSETQ. Trimming pared 7 bases from V and 8 bases from J, leaving 12 bases between. The CDR3 contains 12 residues. Variable domain in full (rest from reference TRBV5-1 and TRBJ1-4): KAGVTQTPRYLIKTRGQQVTLSCSPISGHRSVSWYQQTPGQGLQFLFEYFSETQRNKGNFPGRFSGRQFSNSRSEMNVSTLELGDSALYLCASAADREKLFFGSGTQLSVL.